Sequencing of this T cell receptor (beta chain) was carried out in a study of T cells after yellow fever vaccination (dated by TCRdb to between 2019 and 2020). With regard to the full study: Libraries from fractions with low cell numbers were prepared with the SMART-Seq v4 Ultra Low Input RNA kit. Two healthy male donors made up the cohort, one aged 18 to 30 years and the other aged 30 to 39 years. To follow T-cell clones before and after both primary and booster YFV17D yellow fever vaccination, bulk TCR alpha and beta repertoires underwent longitudinal sequencing. Blood was drawn at multiple timepoints before and after primary and secondary immunization, with bulk PBMC replicates and cell subsets isolated.

Synthesis of TCR cDNA relied on 5'RACE template switching, a step that introduced a universal primer site along with unique molecular identifiers. Priming of cDNA synthesis was performed from both the TCR alpha and TCR beta constant segments. Libraries were amplified in two PCR steps, with sample barcodes and sequencing adapters added in the second step. Sequencing of libraries was done on Illumina HiSeq 2500 (2x100 bp) or NovaSeq (2x150 bp). The authors processed their data as follows. MIGEC handled demultiplexing of reads and collapsing into UMI consensus sequences, while MiXCR performed V(D)J alignment. Using edgeR on replicate PBMC samples, clonotypes were called vaccine-responding if FDR was below 0.01 and the log2 fold change was above 5 up to day 15. Each bulk clonotype received a CD4 or CD8 identity based on whether the sequenced CD4 or CD8 repertoire contained that clonotype at higher abundance. TCRdb reworked the public reads: Q25 trimming with fastp, MiXCR clone assembly, productive beta chains retained. Entries that share a CDR3 protein sequence are merged under the most common genes and DNA. These V and J calls originate from TCRdb's pipeline instead of the authors' own analysis. Counted in this sample were some 250,000 distinct CDR3 sequences; less than 8.5% of them appeared once. The ten largest clonotypes hold about 0.9% of the sample.

Points on this clonotype: There is no known antigen for this receptor. No base quality values were provided; no much bigger clone lies one nucleotide off.

The paper as a whole reports these results and caveats: Because the study included only two donors, the extent to which the findings can be generalized is limited. The secondary T-cell response was weaker than the primary response but faster, peaking on day 5 instead of day 15. Computational filtering was needed because FACS-sorted repertoires could contain abundant contaminating clonotypes from the bulk population. Most clones expanded after primary vaccination were re-detected after the booster (96% of CD4 and approximately 89% of CD8), suggesting broad memory maintenance. A small fraction of clonotypes appeared in both the CD4 and CD8 compartments, likely as a result of convergent recombination.

The treatment or condition tag for this specimen amounts to: live attenuated yellow fever vaccine strain. A standard Ficoll-Paque protocol was used to isolate PBMCs from peripheral blood. Dynabeads CD4 and CD8 positive selection kits were used to isolate the CD4 and CD8 T-cell fractions. RNA was extracted with TriZol from bulk PBMCs, CD4 and CD8 fractions, and dextramer-positive and dextramer-negative fractions. The source material was CD4+ T cells sorted from PBMCs, sampled 15 days after the yellow fever booster vaccination. This TCR derives from a man between 25 and 39 years old who received the YFV17D yellow fever vaccine.

CDR3 region: CATSRTGGPPYNEQFF. The DNA reads as follows: TGTGCCACCAGCAGAACTGGGGGCCCTCCCTACAATGAGCAGTTCTTC. The chain joins TRBV15 to TRBJ2-1, with a weak D call of TRBD1 (6 bases match). Looking up the germline V gene (reference sequence) yields CDR1 LNHNV and CDR2 YYDKDF. Counted from cysteine to phenylalanine, this CDR3 has 16 amino acids. The only DNA kept is the CDR3, 48 bases in frame from the first base. Relative to germline, V is 2 bases shorter and J is 2 bases shorter, with 13 bases between their ends.